This TCR beta chain was obtained from a study of PD-1 blockade in classical Hodgkin lymphoma. As concerns this clone: What it binds is unknown.

The repertoire was sequenced with immunoSEQ multiplex PCR; TCRdb's copy has only in-frame clones and lacks some. The data show over 25,000 clones, approximately 78% seen once. Study observations and caveats: Newly diagnosed patients had diversity similar to the baseline diversity of complete responders.

After autologous stem cell transplantation all patients relapsed, and prior brentuximab vedotin exposure differed between cohorts. The source of this sequence is a human donor with classical Hodgkin lymphoma. The specimen was peripheral blood mononuclear cells (PBMCs), collected before the second cycle of nivolumab.

The CDR3 region has the DNA TGTGCCAGCAGCCCTCGGACATGGGCAGACACTGAAGCTTTCTTT. It translates to CASSPRTWADTEAFF. The chain employs TRBV11-2 and TRBJ1-1, with D perhaps matching TRBD1 (5 bases). Trimming took 5 bases from V and 3 from J, leaving 16 bases between them. Germline CDR1 SGHAT, CDR2 FQNNGV. The CDR3 consists of 15 residues.